This T cell receptor beta chain was recorded in a study of T cells after yellow fever vaccination. Study-wide results and limits: Although most clonotypes did not, a small share appeared in both CD4 and CD8 compartments. The study noted that FACS-sorted repertoires could contain abundant clonotypes contaminating from the bulk population. Reappearance after the booster was observed for most primary-vaccination clones (about 96% CD4, over 75% CD8).

TCR cDNA was made by 5'RACE template switching, adding a universal primer site and UMIs. TCRdb called the 5' RACE reads again in MiXCR, with one record for every CDR3 protein. The sample records 620,000 or so distinct CDR3 sequences, roughly an eighth being singletons. The germline V gene encodes CDR1 SQVTM and CDR2 ANQGSEA. The V end was cut by 3 bases, the J end by 1 base, with 10 bases between. The CDR3 is 14 amino acids. This clonotype has only a few counts. Its antigen is unidentified. The specimen comprised PBMCs, sampled on the day of the yellow fever booster vaccination. The source is a man aged 25 to 45 who received the YFV17D yellow fever vaccine. The chain couples TRBV29-1 to TRBJ2-1; D is perhaps TRBD2 (6 bases). The DNA of the CDR3 is TGCAGCGTTGAGTCGGGGACTTCCTACAATGAGCAGTTCTTC. It codes for CSVESGTSYNEQFF.